The present T cell receptor beta chain was sequenced within a study of shared clonotypes between healthy human individuals. Notes on this clone: What it recognizes is unknown.

The assay was run at deep level. Researchers divided each subset's genomic DNA evenly across several immunoSEQ plates. Clones were sequenced by immunoSEQ multiplex PCR, and TCRdb holds only the in-frame ones, with some missing. The data show around 500,000 clones, 70% to 80% seen once. Findings of the study overall: How much donors shared clonotypes was expected to be affected by sequencing depth.

Germline CDR1 reads SGHNT; CDR2 reads YYREEE (reference sequence). The CDR3 is 15 residues long. Trimming cost V 4 bases and J 4 bases, with 17 bases left between them. Sample: PBMCs. The TCR sequence derives from a middle-aged woman in good health. Some clones in this sample may be carry-over from other donors' samples. The V call is TRBV5-4, the J call TRBJ1-2; no clear D gene. DNA for the CDR3: TGTGCCAGCAGCCCGGAGATAGACCCGGTCTATGGCTACACCTTC. As protein: CASSPEIDPVYGYTF.